This is a list of T cell receptor beta chains from one sample in a study of control samples from healthy donors and cancer patients. Libraries were prepared by immunoSEQ multiplex PCR; TCRdb keeps only in-frame clonotypes and omits some of them. The sample consists of 150,000 or so clones, 93% of them appearing once. The sample was blood. The receptors were sampled from a man between 18 and 35 years old in good health. The CDR3 runs from the conserved cysteine through the conserved F or W. Fields, in order: J gene, D gene, V gene, clone size, CDR3 DNA, CDR3 protein. D genes are given only for firm matches. Clone size is not always given. Where it is, it says once, few, many or a class for expanded clones.

TRBJ2-1 - TRBV2 - TGTGCCAGCAGTGGGGGACCAGCATTGGCCAATGAGCAGTTCTTC CASSGGPALANEQFF
TRBJ2-5 - TRBV20-1 - TGCAGTGCTAGAGGCCCAGAGACCCAGTACTTC CSARGPETQYF
TRBJ1-1 - TRBV25-1 - TGTGCCAGCAGTGCCTGGAACACTGAAGCTTTCTTT CASSAWNTEAFF
TRBJ1-1 - TRBV28 - TGTGCCAGCAGCCCTTCAGGGGTAAGGAACACTGAAGCTTTCTTT CASSPSGVRNTEAFF
TRBJ1-2 - TRBV28 - TGTGCCAGCTATCAGACGAACTATGGCTACACCTTC CASYQTNYGYTF
TRBJ1-3 - TRBV6-1 - TGTGCCAGCAGTGAACACCAGAGCTCTGGAAACACCATATATTTT CASSEHQSSGNTIYF
TRBJ2-7 TRBD1 TRBV14 - TGTGCCAGCAGCCTAGGGACAGGGAACTACGAGCAGTACTTC CASSLGTGNYEQYF
TRBJ2-5 TRBD1 TRBV9 - TGTGCCAGCAGCGTATCCGGGACAGGGGTACAAGAGACCCAGTACTTC CASSVSGTGVQETQYF
TRBJ1-1 - TRBV30 - TGTGCCTGGAGTGGATCTTTACAGAATAAGCCTTTCTTT CAWSGSLQNKPFF
TRBJ2-1 TRBD2 TRBV6-6 - TGTGCCAGCCAACTAGCGGGAGCTAGTGGTGATGAGCAGTTCTTC CASQLAGASGDEQFF
TRBJ1-3 - TRBV7-3 - TGTGCCAGCAGCTTAACCGCAGGGCCAGGAAACACCATATATTTT CASSLTAGPGNTIYF
TRBJ1-3 - TRBV12-3/TRBV12-4 - TGTGCCAGCACCGTAACGGTAAACACCATATATTTT CASTVTVNTIYF
TRBJ1-5 - TRBV14 - TGTGCCAGCAGCCAAGCGGGGAACAATCAGCCCCAGCATTTT CASSQAGNNQPQHF
TRBJ1-2 - TRBV9 - TGTGCCAGCAGCGGTTCCTTGGAGGCAGGGGAATCCTATGGCTACACCTTC CASSGSLEAGESYGYTF
TRBJ1-5 - TRBV4-2 - TGTGCCAGCAGCCAAGCAGGGGACAATCAGCCCCAGCATTTT CASSQAGDNQPQHF
TRBJ2-2 TRBD1 TRBV7-9 - TGTGCCAGCGGGACAGGGAGGAACGGGGAGCTGTTTTTT CASGTGRNGELFF
TRBJ1-2 - TRBV25-1 - TGTGCCAGCAGTGATGCGGCCTGGGATGGCTACACCTTC CASSDAAWDGYTF
TRBJ1-2 TRBD1 TRBV6-5 few TGTGCCAGCAGTCAGTACAGGGGAGGTAACTATGGCTACACCTTC CASSQYRGGNYGYTF
TRBJ2-1 TRBD2 TRBV4-1 - TGCGCCAGCAGCCAGACTAGCGGAATCTACAATGAGCAGTTCTTC CASSQTSGIYNEQFF
TRBJ2-6 TRBD1 TRBV18 - TGTGCCAGCTCACCCAAGACAGGGGTTTTCTCTGGGGCCAACGTCCTGACTTTC CASSPKTGVFSGANVLTF
TRBJ2-7 TRBD2 TRBV19 - TGTGCCAGTGCTAACCCTAGGACTAGCGGGAGGAGCGAGCAGTACTTC CASANPRTSGRSEQYF
TRBJ2-7 - TRBV28 - TGTGCCAGCACCCTAACCGGGACGAACTACGAGCAGTACTTC CASTLTGTNYEQYF
TRBJ1-2 - TRBV6-6 medium-sized TGTGCCAGCAGTTACCCTGCGGGGGCTCAAGGCTACACCTTC CASSYPAGAQGYTF
TRBJ1-5 TRBD1 TRBV6-2/TRBV6-3 - TGTGCCAGCAGCCGTTTTCCGGGACAGGGCATTTATAGCAATCAGCCCCAGCATTTT CASSRFPGQGIYSNQPQHF
TRBJ2-2 - TRBV4-3 - TGCGCCAGCAGCCTCCTAAATTACGGGGAGCTGTTTTTT CASSLLNYGELFF
TRBJ2-1 TRBD2 TRBV4-1 - TGCGCCAGCAGCCAAGATCGTACTAGCGGACTGATGGAGCAGTTCTTC CASSQDRTSGLMEQFF
TRBJ2-1 - TRBV4-3 - TGCGCCAGCAGCCAAGAGTCGAGGGGGACTGAGCAGTTCTTC CASSQESRGTEQFF
TRBJ1-5 - TRBV7-9 - TGTGCCAGCAGCGCCCCCGGACCGGGTCAGCCCCAGCATTTT CASSAPGPGQPQHF
TRBJ1-1 TRBD1 TRBV29-1 - TGCAGCGTACGAGCTGGGACAGGGGGAACTGAAGCTTTCTTT CSVRAGTGGTEAFF
TRBJ2-4 - TRBV6-5 once TGTGCCAGCAGTTTACAGGGTTGGCCATACATTCAGTACTTC CASSLQGWPYIQYF
TRBJ2-7 - TRBV7-9 - TGTGCCAGCAGCCGACGGGTGGGCAGTTCCTACGAGCAGTACTTC CASSRRVGSSYEQYF
TRBJ1-1 - TRBV7-6 - TGTGCCAGCAGCTTAGTTAGGGACACTGAAGCTTTCTTT CASSLVRDTEAFF
TRBJ2-1 - TRBV29-1 - TGCAGCGTTGGAAAGGACTATGAGCAGTTCTTC CSVGKDYEQFF
TRBJ1-2 - TRBV30 - TGTGCCTGGAGTGTAGGACAGAAGTATGGCTACACCTTC CAWSVGQKYGYTF
TRBJ2-5 TRBD1 TRBV5-6 - TGTGCCAGCAGCTCTCCTCAGGGGGCCAAGTACTTC CASSSPQGAKYF
TRBJ2-7 - TRBV10-3 once TGTGCCATCAGTGAGTCTACAGGCTACGAGCAGTACTTC CAISESTGYEQYF
TRBJ1-2 - TRBV7-9 - TGTGCCAGCAGCCACGACGGACCCGACAGGATCAATGGATATGGCTACACCTTC CASSHDGPDRINGYGYTF
TRBJ1-2 TRBD1 TRBV28 - TGTGCCAGCAGTTTAGGGACAGAGAACTATGGCTACACCTTC CASSLGTENYGYTF
TRBJ1-2 TRBD1 TRBV19 - TGTGCCAGTAGTAACACCGACAGGGGAGAGAACTATGGCTACACCTTC CASSNTDRGENYGYTF
TRBJ1-4 - TRBV2 medium-sized TGTGCCAGCAGAAGGACTGTCGACCTCAATGAAAAACTGTTTTTT CASRRTVDLNEKLFF
TRBJ1-2 TRBD1 TRBV27 few TGTGCCAGCAGTTCGCGGACAGGGGCTAACTATGGCTACACCTTC CASSSRTGANYGYTF
TRBJ2-7 TRBD2 TRBV19 - TGTGCCAGTAGTAAGGGACTAGCGGGGATGGACGAGCAGTACTTC CASSKGLAGMDEQYF
TRBJ2-6 - TRBV10-3 - TGTGCCATATCTCGGCCCGGGGCCAACGTCCTGACTTTC CAISRPGANVLTF
TRBJ2-2 - TRBV28 - TGTGCCAGCAGTTTAAACCGGGTACTTAACACCGGGGAGCTGTTTTTT CASSLNRVLNTGELFF
TRBJ2-1 - TRBV9 - TGTGCCAGCAGCCCCCGCAACAATGAGCAGTTCTTC CASSPRNNEQFF
TRBJ1-5 TRBD1 TRBV27 - TGTGCCAGCAGCCCGACAGGGGCGCGGCGACAGCCCCAGCATTTT CASSPTGARRQPQHF
TRBJ1-5 TRBD1 TRBV6-1 - TGTGCCAGCAGTGAGGACAGGCTCTATCAGCCCCAGCATTTT CASSEDRLYQPQHF